These T cell receptor beta chains were read from a single sample in a study of blood T cells in healthy people across ages. TCRdb itself ran the 5' RACE reads through MiXCR, one entry per CDR3 protein. The sample holds approximately 800,000 distinct CDR3 sequences, roughly 64% seen once. Sequenced: blood. These receptor sequences come from a young man in good health. Each CDR3 is given with its conserved first and last residue. A D gene is named only where the DNA matches it firmly. Rows give clone size only sometimes, using once, few, many, or a class for an expanded clone.

TRBV9	TRBD2	TRBJ2-5	15	.	CASSVGTSVGETQYF	TGTGCCAGCAGCGTAGGGACTAGCGTAGGAGAGACCCAGTACTTC
TRBV6-5	.	TRBJ1-2	12	few	CASSSGAYGYTF	TGTGCCAGTTCTTCAGGGGCCTATGGCTACACCTTC
TRBV20-1	TRBD2	TRBJ2-7	14	few	CSAGLAGTAYEQYF	TGCAGTGCTGGACTAGCGGGAACCGCCTACGAGCAGTACTTC
TRBV6-4	.	TRBJ2-3	17	.	CASSDGVGGGSTDMRYF	.
TRBV9	.	TRBJ2-3	15	.	CASSTQITGEDTQYF	TGTGCCAGCAGCACCCAGATCACTGGGGAAGATACGCAGTATTTT
TRBV15	.	TRBJ2-6	17	.	CATSREGVASGANVLTF	TGTGCCACCAGCAGAGAAGGGGTTGCCTCTGGGGCCAACGTCCTGACTTTC
TRBV2	.	TRBJ2-3	18	.	CASSGLLLGRSNPDTQYF	TGTGCCAGCAGTGGATTATTGCTAGGGCGGAGCAACCCCGATACGCAGTATTTT
TRBV6-1	TRBD1	TRBJ2-7	14	.	CASSVSGTGDEQYF	TGTGCCAGCAGTGTCTCCGGGACAGGGGACGAGCAGTACTTC
TRBV9	.	TRBJ2-5	14	.	CASSRVAGQETQYF	TGTGCCAGCAGCCGCGTGGCGGGACAAGAGACCCAGTACTTC
TRBV7-9	TRBD1	TRBJ2-7	16	once	CASSFGQVGSSYEQYF	TGTGCCAGCAGTTTCGGACAGGTCGGCAGCTCCTACGAGCAGTACTTC
TRBV29-1	.	TRBJ2-7	14	few	CSVFGDEGSYEQYF	TGCAGCGTTTTCGGGGACGAGGGCAGCTACGAGCAGTACTTC
TRBV29-1	TRBD2	TRBJ2-3	14	once	CSVGERDSTDTQYF	TGCAGCGTGGGAGAGCGGGATAGCACAGATACGCAGTATTTT
TRBV3-1	.	TRBJ2-1	15	.	CASSQEGEGGNEQFF	TGTGCCAGCAGCCAAGAAGGCGAAGGGGGCAATGAGCAGTTCTTC
TRBV5-1	.	TRBJ1-1	13	.	CASSADSSEEAFF	TGCGCCAGCAGCGCCGACTCCTCGGAAGAAGCTTTCTTT
TRBV15	.	TRBJ1-1	15	few	CATSRDKGTNTEAFF	TGTGCCACCAGCAGAGACAAGGGTACGAACACTGAAGCTTTCTTT
TRBV7-9	TRBD2	TRBJ2-3	13	.	CASSPTLAGVQYF	TGTGCCAGCAGTCCTACCCTAGCGGGAGTACAGTATTTT
TRBV6-5	TRBD1	TRBJ1-2	14	few	CASRDDRGQGGYTF	TGTGCCAGCAGGGACGACAGGGGGCAAGGTGGCTACACCTTC
TRBV3-1	TRBD2	TRBJ2-1	15	few	CASSQAGGKYNEQFF	TGTGCCAGCAGCCAAGCGGGGGGGAAATACAATGAGCAGTTCTTC
TRBV29-1	.	TRBJ2-7	13	.	CSVEESPSYEQYF	TGCAGCGTTGAAGAGTCTCCCTCCTACGAGCAGTACTTC
TRBV4-3	.	TRBJ2-5	19	once	CASSQINIGTSWGHNEQYF	TGCGCCAGCAGCCAAATTAACATAGGGACCTCCTGGGGCCACAATGAGCAGTACTTC
TRBV4-2	.	TRBJ2-5	14	few	CASRRDPREETQYF	TGTGCCAGCAGGCGGGACCCCCGAGAAGAGACCCAGTACTTC
TRBV13	.	TRBJ2-7	15	.	CASSPRGNGLYEQYF	TGTGCCAGCAGCCCAAGGGGAAATGGGCTATACGAGCAGTACTTC
TRBV20-1	.	TRBJ2-6	13	few	CSARWAGANVLTF	TGCAGTGCTAGGTGGGCTGGGGCCAACGTCCTGACTTTC
TRBV7-2	.	TRBJ2-6	17	.	CASSEITGSSGANVLTF	TGTGCCAGCAGCGAGATCACAGGGTCCTCTGGGGCCAACGTCCTGACTTTC
TRBV3-1	.	TRBJ1-2	12	.	CASSQGEDGYTF	TGTGCCAGCAGCCAAGGAGAGGATGGCTACACCTTC
TRBV18	.	TRBJ1-6	15	.	CASSPPRADGAPLHF	TGTGCCAGCTCACCGCCTCGAGCGGATGGGGCACCCCTCCACTTT
TRBV7-2	.	TRBJ2-7	14	.	CASSVVGNNYEQYF	TGTGCCAGCAGCGTAGTTGGGAACAACTACGAGCAGTACTTC
TRBV10-3	.	TRBJ2-3	13	few	CAIGTRGRDTQYF	TGTGCCATCGGAACTCGGGGGCGGGATACGCAGTATTTT
TRBV5-1	TRBD1	TRBJ2-5	15	.	CASSLEGQGVREQYF	TGCGCCAGCAGCTTGGAGGGACAGGGGGTAAGGGAGCAGTACTTC
TRBV20-1	TRBD2	TRBJ2-5	14	few	CSASTGGDRETQYF	TGCAGTGCTAGTACGGGGGGGGATCGGGAGACCCAGTACTTC
TRBV7-3	.	TRBJ1-2	13	.	CASSPGASYGYTF	TGTGCCAGCAGCCCGGGGGCGAGCTATGGCTACACCTTC
TRBV27	TRBD1	TRBJ1-4	14	.	CASRGGTENEKLFF	TGTGCCAGCAGGGGGGGGACAGAGAATGAAAAACTGTTTTTT
TRBV18	.	TRBJ1-2	15	.	CASSPQTERGNGYTF	TGTGCCAGCTCACCACAGACAGAACGGGGCAATGGCTACACCTTC
TRBV25-1	.	TRBJ2-3	11	.	CASRTTDTQYF	TGTGCCAGCAGGACGACAGATACGCAGTATTTT
TRBV21-1	.	TRBJ2-1	13	.	CASSKKKRDEQFF	TGTGCCAGCAGCAAAAAAAAGAGGGATGAGCAGTTCTTC
TRBV5-8	TRBD1	TRBJ2-3	15	.	CASSLGDRGTDTQYF	TGTGCCAGCAGCTTGGGGGACAGGGGCACAGATACGCAGTATTTT
TRBV7-2	TRBD1	TRBJ1-2	16	many	CASSLDGQGANYGYTF	TGTGCCAGCAGCTTAGATGGACAGGGGGCTAACTATGGCTACACCTTC
TRBV29-1	TRBD1	TRBJ1-2	15	.	CSVEEEQGGGYGYTF	TGCAGCGTTGAGGAGGAACAGGGGGGGGGCTATGGCTACACCTTC
TRBV7-2	.	TRBJ1-1	14	.	CASRPRRFGEAAFF	TGTGCCAGCCGCCCCAGACGATTCGGGGAGGCGGCTTTCTTT
TRBV6-5	.	TRBJ1-1	12	.	CATKLGGTEAFF	TGTGCCACCAAACTGGGGGGGACTGAAGCTTTCTTT
TRBV7-2	TRBD1	TRBJ2-7	15	.	CASSLGTGNHYEQYF	TGTGCCAGCAGCTTAGGGACAGGAAACCACTACGAGCAGTACTTC
TRBV20-1	.	TRBJ1-4	14	many	CSPQQFATNEKLFF	TGCAGCCCTCAGCAGTTTGCAACTAATGAAAAACTGTTTTTT
TRBV28	.	TRBJ2-1	15	.	CASSLGASPYSEQFF	TGTGCCAGCAGCCTTGGGGCCTCCCCCTACAGTGAGCAGTTCTTC
TRBV5-1	.	TRBJ1-4	14	.	CASSLTAGPEKLFF	TGCGCCAGCAGCTTGACGGCAGGGCCTGAAAAACTGTTTTTT
TRBV9	.	TRBJ1-1	14	.	CASSAQLGNTEAFF	TGTGCCAGCAGCGCCCAGCTTGGGAACACTGAAGCTTTCTTT
TRBV24-1	.	TRBJ1-2	13	.	CATSDTGGVGYTF	TGTGCCACCAGTGATACTGGGGGTGTTGGCTACACCTTC
TRBV6-2/TRBV6-3	TRBD1	TRBJ1-6	15	few	CASSSRQGGNSPLHF	TGTGCCAGCAGTTCTCGACAGGGCGGGAATTCACCCCTCCACTTT
TRBV10-3	.	TRBJ2-1	13	.	CAIKVSGGNEQFF	TGTGCCATCAAAGTGAGTGGCGGCAATGAGCAGTTCTTC
TRBV6-5	TRBD1	TRBJ2-5	16	.	CASSYGDSPFQETQYF	TGTGCCAGCAGTTACGGGGACAGTCCCTTTCAGGAGACCCAGTACTTC
TRBV19	TRBD1	TRBJ2-7	15	.	CASSEGYQGAYEQYF	TGTGCCAGTAGTGAGGGTTACCAGGGGGCCTACGAGCAGTACTTC
TRBV10-3	TRBD1	TRBJ1-1	13	many	CAISRDRDTEAFF	TGTGCCATCAGTCGGGACAGAGACACTGAAGCTTTCTTT